One T cell receptor beta chain is described in this entry. This clonotype was counted many times. No cognate antigen has been identified for it. No per-base quality is available; no much larger clone lies one base away. The method behind the library was 5' RACE. For sequencing, an Illumina HiSeq 2500 was employed. A second roughly 7 to 11 cycle PCR used a sample-barcoded 5' primer and a J-beta primer mix. A template-switch 5' adaptor carrying 12 random nucleotides introduced a unique molecular identifier onto each TCR beta cDNA molecule. Each sample yielded at least 2.5 million CDR3-containing paired-end reads. The Mint cDNA synthesis kit, primed by a TRBC-specific oligonucleotide, was used to synthesize first-strand cDNA from all RNA. Following uracil-DNA glycosylase treatment, a first 18-cycle PCR with universal primers M1SS and BC2_uni_R was performed on all cDNA. Under the source paper's analysis protocol: For normalization, 1 million high-quality reads, each with a distinct molecular identifier, were randomly selected from each sample. Reads sharing molecular identifiers were discarded rather than binned into consensus sequences. MiTCR, set to a Q25 quality threshold and the strictest error-elimination algorithm, was used for CDR3 identification, clonotype clustering and error correction. A nonparametric unseen species model with Euler transformation was used to estimate lower-bound total TCR beta diversity. TCRdb's own reprocessing of the public reads used fastp at Q25 and MiXCR and kept productive beta chains. Each record represents a unique CDR3 protein, reported with the most common genes and DNA among its rows. The V and J calls and clone size are TCRdb's, not the authors'. The sample contains some 880,000 distinct CDR3 sequences, roughly 34% of them found a single time. The ten most abundant clones make up over 10% of the sample.

The CDR3 has 13 amino acids, counting the end cysteine and phenylalanine. Of all the DNA, just the CDR3 is kept, 39 bases in frame from base 1. These data come from a study of blood T cells in healthy people across ages (dated by TCRdb to the mid-2010s). About the investigation overall: Template switching captured roughly one uniquely barcoded TCR beta cDNA molecule per two T cells in model experiments. The study analyzed two additional independent replicas of 1 million unique cDNA reads from the same blood draw for two donors, one aged 18 to 30 and one aged 80 or older. To avoid experimental bias, donors of different ages were spread randomly across the sequencing lanes. The donors were divided into four age groups: young (average around 17 years), middle-aged (about 41), aged (about 60) and long-lived (roughly 86). Age-related changes in TCR beta repertoire diversity were measured in the study by deep sequencing normalized with unique cDNA molecular identifiers.

The donors were 40 or so Caucasian individuals from Russia, aged roughly 6 to 100 years, who were systemically healthy. Ten milliliters of peripheral blood were drawn from each donor into EDTA-treated Vacutainer tubes. Ficoll-Paque density-gradient centrifugation was used to isolate PBMCs, with at least 6.5 million per sample. Total RNA was extracted from PBMCs with Trizol reagent, with at least 6 micrograms obtained per sample. For every donor, flow cytometry on a PBMC aliquot measured the percentage of naive CD45RAhigh/CD27high T cells. General conclusions and limits of the study: The CMV infection status of donors was not known, potentially confounding age-related changes in expanded clonotypes. Compared with the aged group, more naive CD4+ T cells, fewer expanded clones and increased TCR diversity were shown by the long-lived group, suggesting age selection. Observed TCR beta diversity correlated strongly with the percentage of naive T cells measured by flow cytometry. Estimates of total diversity from one million sequenced T cells were regarded as lower bounds and underestimates. As age increased, observed TCR beta diversity per million T cells dropped in a roughly linear way, and a significant reduction was already evident by age 40. Because profiling used bulk unsorted PBMCs, naive and antigen-experienced compartments could not be compared conclusively.

The sequenced sample was blood. The receptor's source is a man aged 18 to 35 in good health. The chain links TRBV12-1 with TRBJ2-4; TRBD1 is taken as the D call from the table, unchecked against the DNA. TRBV12-1 is flagged as a pseudogene. The CDR3 protein sequence reads: CASSFKQENIQYF. The nucleotides read TGTGCCAGCAGCTTTAAACAGGAGAACATTCAGTACTTC.